The T cell receptor beta chain under discussion was sequenced for a study of shared clonotypes between healthy human individuals. Overall study context: Per donor, three plates held CD4 naive cells, three held CD4 memory, two held CD8 naive and one held CD8 memory.

Study observations and caveats: Researchers sampled only blood; tissue repertoires likely differ.

CDR1 is MGHRA and CDR2 is YSYEKL in the germline V gene. V lost 1 base to trimming and J lost 0 bases; unmatched junction nucleotides: 6. The CDR3 runs 17 residues. CD45RO-negative CD8 cells positively selected for CCR7 made up the naive population, which excluded terminally differentiated effector memory CD45RA+ cells. Each sample came from a Caucasian adult donor living in Nashville, Tennessee. TCRdb's table, derived via immunoSEQ multiplex PCR, lists solely in-frame clones and lacks some. The sample includes some 740,000 clones, more than 85% seen only once; the top ten take nearly 25%. With respect to this clone: The antigen remains unidentified.

This clonotype was obtained from a man aged 30 to 39 in good health. Specimen: naive CD8+ T cells sorted from blood. The chain carries TRBV4-1 and TRBJ2-1; the match to TRBD2 covers 7 bases. CDR3 in DNA: TGCGCCAGCAGCCAAGGACTAGCACCGAGCTCCTACAATGAGCAGTTCTTC. Its protein is CASSQGLAPSSYNEQFF.